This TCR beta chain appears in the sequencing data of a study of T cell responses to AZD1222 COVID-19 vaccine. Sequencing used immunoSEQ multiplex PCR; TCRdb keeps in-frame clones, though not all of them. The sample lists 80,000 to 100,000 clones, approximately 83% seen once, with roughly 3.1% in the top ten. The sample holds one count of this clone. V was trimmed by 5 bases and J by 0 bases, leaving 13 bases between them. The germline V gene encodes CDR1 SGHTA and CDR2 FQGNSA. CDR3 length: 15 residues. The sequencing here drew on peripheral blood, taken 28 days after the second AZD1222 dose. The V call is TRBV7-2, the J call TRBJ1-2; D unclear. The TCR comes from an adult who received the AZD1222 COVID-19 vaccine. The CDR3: CASSAGRNTNYGYTF. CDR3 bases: TGTGCCAGCAGCGCCGGACGGAATACTAACTATGGCTACACCTTC.